Listed below are T cell receptor beta chains from one sample, sequenced in a study of T-cell memory formation after mild COVID-19. From the 5' RACE reads, TCRdb called clonotypes with MiXCR, one entry per CDR3 protein. The table has about 150,000 distinct CDR3 sequences, approximately 14% seen once. Sequencing input: PBMCs or a T cell subset sorted from them (not recorded which). The source of these receptors is an adult woman who had mild COVID-19 (a few samples of this study predate the infection). Cell type and time point are not known. The CDR3 runs from the conserved cysteine through the conserved F or W. A D gene is named only where the DNA matches it firmly. Size values are once, few and many counts, or a class for expanded clones, and some rows have none.

V	J	D	size	CDR3	DNA
TRBV2	TRBJ2-3	-	few	CASRDSGSGRLDTQYF	TGTGCCAGCAGGGACAGTGGATCCGGGCGGTTAGATACGCAGTATTTT
TRBV5-6	TRBJ2-5	-	few	CASSRDGKETQYF	TGTGCCAGCAGCCGGGACGGAAAAGAGACCCAGTACTTC
TRBV19	TRBJ1-5	-	few	CASSQQGGQPQHF	TGTGCCAGTAGCCAACAGGGTGGGCAGCCCCAGCATTTT
TRBV20-1	TRBJ2-3	-	-	CSARPPSTDTQYF	TGCAGTGCTAGACCACCTAGCACAGATACGCAGTATTTT
TRBV12-3/TRBV12-4	TRBJ2-1	TRBD2	-	CASSFGLADDNEQFF	TGTGCCAGCAGTTTTGGACTAGCGGACGACAATGAGCAGTTCTTC
TRBV12-3/TRBV12-4	TRBJ2-6	-	few	CASSQSGANVLTF	TGTGCCAGCAGCCAATCTGGGGCCAACGTCCTGACTTTC
TRBV18	TRBJ2-7	-	many	CASSPDFAYEQYF	TGTGCCAGCTCACCAGACTTCGCCTACGAGCAGTACTTC
TRBV12-3/TRBV12-4	TRBJ2-5	-	many	CASRDGGWETQYF	TGTGCCAGCAGGGACGGAGGCTGGGAGACCCAGTACTTC
TRBV12-3/TRBV12-4	TRBJ1-3	-	few	CASSPTPGSGNTIYF	TGTGCCAGCAGCCCGACGCCAGGCTCTGGAAACACCATATATTTT
TRBV7-9	TRBJ2-7	-	many	CASSSDWISWAF	TGTGCCAGCAGTTCGGACTGGATTTCGTGGGCTTTC
TRBV7-8	TRBJ2-7	-	many	CASSLQITDEQYF	TGTGCCAGCAGCTTGCAAATCACGGACGAGCAGTACTTC
TRBV12-3/TRBV12-4	TRBJ2-3	-	few	CASSANPADTQYF	TGTGCCAGCAGCGCTAACCCCGCAGATACGCAGTATTTT
TRBV11-2	TRBJ2-2	-	-	CASSLDWWGHNSNTGELFF	TGTGCCAGCAGCTTAGATTGGTGGGGCCACAATTCGAACACCGGGGAGCTGTTTTTT
TRBV7-9	TRBJ2-1	-	-	CASSSRVILYNEQFF	TGTGCCAGCAGCTCAAGGGTTATTCTCTACAATGAGCAGTTCTTC
TRBV6-5	TRBJ2-1	TRBD1	-	CASSYLTGGHEQFF	TGTGCCAGCAGTTACCTTACAGGGGGGCATGAGCAGTTCTTC
TRBV7-2	TRBJ2-1	-	few	CASSFAVGGIDNEQFF	TGTGCCAGCAGCTTCGCCGTGGGGGGTATCGACAATGAGCAGTTCTTC
TRBV18	TRBJ2-3	-	-	CASSRGGLSTDTQYF	TGTGCCAGCTCCCGAGGGGGACTTAGCACAGATACGCAGTATTTT
TRBV24-1	TRBJ2-3	-	once	CATSDRHSGPTDTQYF	TGTGCCACCAGTGATCGTCATTCGGGCCCCACAGATACGCAGTATTTT
TRBV20-1	TRBJ2-1	TRBD2	many	CSARRTSDTYNEQFF	TGCAGTGCTAGACGGACTAGCGACACCTACAATGAGCAGTTCTTC
TRBV5-1	TRBJ2-3	-	few	CASSRGTGLGAGGTDTQYF	TGCGCCAGCAGCCGCGGGACAGGGCTTGGAGCGGGAGGCACAGATACGCAGTATTTT
TRBV4-2	TRBJ2-1	-	few	CASSQVGQAPANEQFF	TGTGCCAGCAGCCAAGTGGGTCAAGCCCCGGCCAATGAGCAGTTCTTC
TRBV6-1	TRBJ1-2	TRBD1	-	CASREGGRGPNYGYTF	TGTGCCAGCAGAGAGGGGGGCAGGGGGCCCAACTATGGCTACACCTTC
TRBV2	TRBJ1-3	-	few	CASSSDESSGNTIYF	TGTGCCAGCAGTTCGGACGAGAGCTCTGGAAACACCATATATTTT
TRBV15	TRBJ2-5	-	few	CATSRVGSKETQYF	TGTGCCACCAGCAGAGTTGGCAGTAAAGAGACCCAGTACTTC